This is a list of T cell receptor beta chains from one sample in a study of T cell repertoires in cytomegalovirus infection. One entry per CDR3 protein results from TCRdb running MiXCR on the reads. The data contain a few hundred thousand distinct CDR3 sequences, more than 25% of them singletons. The source material was PBMCs. The receptors were sampled from a human donor in good health (CMV status not recorded). Some clones in this sample may be carry-over from other donors' samples. Both conserved end residues are part of each CDR3. Each record gives: J gene, clone size, D gene, V gene, CDR3 DNA, CDR3 protein. D genes are given only for firm matches. Clone size is not always given. Where it is, it says once, few, many or a class for expanded clones.

>TRBJ2-2|few|-|TRBV27
TGTGCCAGCAGTTTAACCGCTCCGAACACCGGGGAGCTGTTTTTT
CASSLTAPNTGELFF
>TRBJ2-3|once|TRBD2|TRBV20-1
TGCAGTGCTAGGGGGTATTGGGGAGCGGGAGGGCCAGATACGCAGTATTTT
CSARGYWGAGGPDTQYF
>TRBJ2-1|few|TRBD2|TRBV24-1
TGTGCCACCAGTGACCGGACTAGCGGGCGGTACAATGAGCAGTTCTTC
CATSDRTSGRYNEQFF
>TRBJ2-5|few|-|TRBV20-1
TGCAGTGCCCGCCCCGCGTTAACGGGCATACAGTACCAAGAGACCCAGTACTTC
CSARPALTGIQYQETQYF
>TRBJ2-1|few|TRBD2|TRBV6-1
TGTGCCAGCAGTGAAGAGGCGGGAGGGCTCAATGAGCAGTTCTTC
CASSEEAGGLNEQFF
>TRBJ2-7|many|-|TRBV7-2
TGTGCCAGCAGCGGCTTGACTAGGGACGAGCAGTACTTC
CASSGLTRDEQYF
>TRBJ2-7|few|TRBD1|TRBV11-2
TGTGCCAGCAGCTCAAGGACAGGGAAGAACGAGCAGTACTTC
CASSSRTGKNEQYF
>TRBJ2-7|-|-|TRBV7-6
TGTGCCAGCAGCCGAGACCCAACAGGGTCAGGGCAGTACTTC
CASSRDPTGSGQYF
>TRBJ2-5|few|-|TRBV7-2
TGTGCCAGCAGCCGTTATCTACAGCCGACGGGAGTTGAGACCCAGTACTTC
CASSRYLQPTGVETQYF
>TRBJ2-2|once|TRBD2|TRBV10-3
TGTGCCATCAACCCGACTAGCGGGGAGACCGGGGAGCTGTTTTTT
CAINPTSGETGELFF
>TRBJ1-3|few|-|TRBV7-9
TGTGCCAGCAGCTTAGTCGTGCGAACTTCCGGAAACACCATATATTTT
CASSLVVRTSGNTIYF
>TRBJ2-3|-|TRBD1|TRBV5-1
TGCGCCAGCAGCTTGGGACAGGGACCCACAGATACGCAGTATTTT
CASSLGQGPTDTQYF
>TRBJ2-5|-|TRBD1|TRBV20-1
TGCAGTGCTGCCGACAGGGGCCGGGAGACCCAGTACTTC
CSAADRGRETQYF
>TRBJ2-1|-|-|TRBV15
TGTGCCACCAGCACCGTAGTAGAAGGGGGATGGAATGAGCAGTTCTTC
CATSTVVEGGWNEQFF
>TRBJ2-3|-|-|TRBV24-1
TGTGCCACCAGTGTCGCGCAGGGCTCCACAGATACGCAGTATTTT
CATSVAQGSTDTQYF
>TRBJ1-5|-|TRBD1|TRBV7-2
TGTGCCAGCAGCCCCCCGGGACAGGGAAGCAATCAGCCCCAGCATTTT
CASSPPGQGSNQPQHF
>TRBJ2-7|-|TRBD2|TRBV24-1
TGTGCCACCAGTGATTTAAAGGGAACTAGCGGGAGGTCCCACGAGCAGTACTTC
CATSDLKGTSGRSHEQYF
>TRBJ2-2|few|-|TRBV18
TGTGCCAGCTCACCATGGGAGTCCAGGGGAAACACCGGGGAGCTGTTTTTT
CASSPWESRGNTGELFF